This paragraph reports one T cell receptor beta chain. Clinical histories supplied by participants themselves formed the basis of cohort assignment. The CDR3 loop spans 14 amino acids. Germline V gives CDR1 MDHEN, CDR2 SYDVKM. V gave up 0 bases and J gave up 3 bases, with 6 bases separating them. This sample is drawn from a study of blood T cell repertoires in COVID-19. Sequencing was performed with immunoSEQ multiplex PCR; in TCRdb, only in-frame clones are kept and a portion is missing. The data contain under 200,000 clones, roughly nine tenths of them singletons. V gene TRBV28 combines with J gene TRBJ1-5; possibly TRBD1 for D (5 bases). The clonotype comes from a woman between 18 and 29 years old who had recovered from COVID-19. Sequencing used PBMCs or T cells enriched from blood (not recorded which). CDR3 loop: CASSLWGLNQPQHF. CDR3 DNA sequence: TGTGCCAGCAGTTTATGGGGGCTCAATCAGCCCCAGCATTTT.